This TCR beta chain was captured in a study of cytomegalovirus exposure and HLA in healthy donors. The CDR3 is 14 amino acids. The ends were cut back, 4 bases at V and 0 bases at J, with 8 bases in the middle. Germline-derived CDR1 and CDR2 are SGHDT and YYEEEE. Only in-frame clones appear in the TCRdb table, and some are missing; sequencing was by immunoSEQ multiplex PCR. Counted here are about 310,000 clones, approximately 86% occurring once; the ten biggest clones make up around 0.91%. Material: PBMCs. V is TRBV5-6 and J is TRBJ2-4, with D unresolved. The source is a young man in good health and CMV-seronegative. CDR3 residues: CASSLYGAKNIQYF. The CDR3 region has the DNA TGTGCCAGCAGCCTTTACGGAGCCAAAAACATTCAGTACTTC. Supplemented by reference TRBV5-6 and TRBJ2-4, the full variable domain reads DAGVTQSPTHLIKTRGQQVTLRCSPKSGHDTVSWYQQALGQGPQFIFQYYEEEERQRGNFPDRFSGHQFPNYSSELNVNALLLGDSALYLCASSLYGAKNIQYFGAGTRLSVL.